This TCR beta chain is from a study of shared clonotypes between healthy human individuals. Study-level findings and limits: Sampling covered nothing but blood. Tissue TCR repertoires likely differ from those found in blood.

Method: immunoSEQ multiplex PCR; TCRdb's copy keeps in-frame clones and lacks some. The sample records 850,000 to 1,100,000 clones, approximately 80% being singletons. The CDR3 has 12 residues. Germline loops: CDR1 SQVTM, CDR2 ANQGSEA. Worth noting for this clone: What it recognizes is unknown.

Subsets obtained from CD4+ cells comprised CD45RA+ naive and CD45RA-negative memory cells. This sequence was found in a man aged 18-30 years in good health. Some clones in this sample may be carry-over from other donors' samples. The sample consisted of memory CD4+ T cells from PBMCs. Sample subset: CD45RA-negative fraction. This chain connects TRBV29-1 to TRBJ2-1, with 8 bases that match TRBD2. This CDR3 is CTTGTRGNEQFF. CDR3 nucleotide sequence: TGCACGACCGGGACTAGGGGCAATGAGCAGTTCTTC.